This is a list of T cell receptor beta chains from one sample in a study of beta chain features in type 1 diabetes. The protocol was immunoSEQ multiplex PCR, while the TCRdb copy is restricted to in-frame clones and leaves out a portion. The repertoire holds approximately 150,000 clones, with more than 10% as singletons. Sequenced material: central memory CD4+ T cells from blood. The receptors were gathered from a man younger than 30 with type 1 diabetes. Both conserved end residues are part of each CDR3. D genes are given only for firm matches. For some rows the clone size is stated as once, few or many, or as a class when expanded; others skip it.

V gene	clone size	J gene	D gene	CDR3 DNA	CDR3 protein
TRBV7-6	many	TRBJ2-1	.	TGTGCCAGCAGCTTAGGGGGCCAAGGGCGCAATGAGCAGTTCTTC	CASSLGGQGRNEQFF
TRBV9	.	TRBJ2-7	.	TGTGCCAGCAGCGTAGGGAGGGTAGACTCCTACGAGCAGTACTTC	CASSVGRVDSYEQYF
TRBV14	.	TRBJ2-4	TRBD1	TGTGCCAGCAGCCCGGACAGGTCGGGCATTCAGTACTTC	CASSPDRSGIQYF
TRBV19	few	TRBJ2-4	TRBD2	TGTGCCAGTACCCCGGGAGGGTTTAACATTCAGTACTTC	CASTPGGFNIQYF
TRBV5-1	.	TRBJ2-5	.	TGCGCCAGCAGCTTGGGCGCTTTGGGGCCCCAAGAGACCCAGTACTTC	CASSLGALGPQETQYF
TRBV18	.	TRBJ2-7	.	TGTGCCAGCTCGCCTCCGGGACTCTCCTACGAGCAGTACTTC	CASSPPGLSYEQYF
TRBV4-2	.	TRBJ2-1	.	TGTGCCAGCAGCCAAGATCGGGTGTCAACACTTTACAATGAGCAGTTCTTC	CASSQDRVSTLYNEQFF
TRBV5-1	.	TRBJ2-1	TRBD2	TGCGCCAGCAGCTTACAAGCGGGGGTCTCCTACAATGAGCAGTTCTTC	CASSLQAGVSYNEQFF
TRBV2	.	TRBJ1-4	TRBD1	TGTGCCAGCACAACAGGGGAATGGGAAAAACTGTTTTTT	CASTTGEWEKLFF
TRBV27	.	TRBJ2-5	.	TGTGCCAGCAGTCCCCCCGGCGGGGAGACCCAGTACTTC	CASSPPGGETQYF
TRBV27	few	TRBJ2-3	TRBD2	TGTGCCAGCAGTTTCCTAGCGGGAGCTAATACGCAGTATTTT	CASSFLAGANTQYF
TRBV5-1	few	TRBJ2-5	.	TGCGCCAGCAGAGGCAGCCAAGAGACCCAGTACTTC	CASRGSQETQYF
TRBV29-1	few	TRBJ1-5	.	TGCAGCGTTGAAGAAGGTGGGGGAGGACCCCAGCATTTT	CSVEEGGGGPQHF
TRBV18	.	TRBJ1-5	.	TGTGCCAGCTCGCCAGACAGTAATCAGCCCCAGCATTTT	CASSPDSNQPQHF
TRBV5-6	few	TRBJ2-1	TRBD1	TGTGCCAGCAGCTTGGACCGGGGACAGGGAATTACCAATGAGCAGTTCTTC	CASSLDRGQGITNEQFF